The clone carrying this TCR beta chain was found once. The germline V gene encodes CDR1 MNHEY and CDR2 SMNVEV (reference sequence). There are 13 residues in the CDR3. The V and J ends lost 2 bases and 3 bases respectively, with 4 bases between them. The method was immunoSEQ multiplex PCR; TCRdb's version includes in-frame clones alone and lacks a portion of them. The table shows 12,000 or so clones, with about 80% occurring only once. This sample was taken from a study of somatic mutations in cytotoxic T cells in rheumatoid arthritis. This clonotype originated in a man over 45 in good health. This chain joins TRBV27 and TRBJ2-2; no reliable D call. Sequenced sample: CD8+ T cells sorted from blood. The CDR3 DNA sequence: TGTGCCAGCAGTTTAGGGGACACCGGGGAGCTGTTTTTT. Translated, it gives CASSLGDTGELFF.